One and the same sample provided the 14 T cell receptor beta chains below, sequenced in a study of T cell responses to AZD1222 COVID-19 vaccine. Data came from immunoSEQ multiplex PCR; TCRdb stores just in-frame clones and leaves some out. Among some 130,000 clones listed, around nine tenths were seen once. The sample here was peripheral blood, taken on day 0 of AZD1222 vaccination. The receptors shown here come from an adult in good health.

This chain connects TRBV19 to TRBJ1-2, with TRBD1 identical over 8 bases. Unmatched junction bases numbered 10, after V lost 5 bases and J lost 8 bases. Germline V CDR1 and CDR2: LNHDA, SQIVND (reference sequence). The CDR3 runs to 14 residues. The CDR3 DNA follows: TGTGCCAGTAGTGGCCTGACAGGGGAAAAAGGCTACACCTTC. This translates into CASSGLTGEKGYTF.

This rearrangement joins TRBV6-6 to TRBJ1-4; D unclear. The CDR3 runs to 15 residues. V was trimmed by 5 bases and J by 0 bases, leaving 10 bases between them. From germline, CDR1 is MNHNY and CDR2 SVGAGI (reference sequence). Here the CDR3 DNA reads TGTGCCAGCAGTACCCACAGTACAACTAATGAAAAACTGTTTTTT. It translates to CASSTHSTTNEKLFF.

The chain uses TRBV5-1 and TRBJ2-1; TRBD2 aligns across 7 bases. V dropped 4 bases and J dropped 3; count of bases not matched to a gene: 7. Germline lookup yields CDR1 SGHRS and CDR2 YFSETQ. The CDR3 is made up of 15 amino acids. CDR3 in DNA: TGCGCCAGCAGCCAACAGCGGGGAGACTACAATGAGCAGTTCTTC. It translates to CASSQQRGDYNEQFF.

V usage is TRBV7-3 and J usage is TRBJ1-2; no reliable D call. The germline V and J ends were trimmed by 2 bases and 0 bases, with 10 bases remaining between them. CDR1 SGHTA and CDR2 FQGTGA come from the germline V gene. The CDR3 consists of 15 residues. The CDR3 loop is CASSLYSTSNYGYTF. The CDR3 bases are TGTGCCAGCAGCTTATACAGTACATCTAACTATGGCTACACCTTC.

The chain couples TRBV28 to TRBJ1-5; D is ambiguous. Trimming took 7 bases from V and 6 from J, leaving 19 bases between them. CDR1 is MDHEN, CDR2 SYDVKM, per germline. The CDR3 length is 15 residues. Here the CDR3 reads CASTSRAGLIQPQHF. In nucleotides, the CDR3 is TGTGCCAGCACCTCGAGGGCCGGTCTTATTCAGCCCCAGCATTTT. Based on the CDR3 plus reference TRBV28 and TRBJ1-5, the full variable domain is DVKVTQSSRYLVKRTGEKVFLECVQDMDHENMFWYRQDPGLGLRLIYFSYDVKMKEKGDIPEGYSVSREKKERFSLILESASTNQTSMYLCASTSRAGLIQPQHFGDGTRLSIL.

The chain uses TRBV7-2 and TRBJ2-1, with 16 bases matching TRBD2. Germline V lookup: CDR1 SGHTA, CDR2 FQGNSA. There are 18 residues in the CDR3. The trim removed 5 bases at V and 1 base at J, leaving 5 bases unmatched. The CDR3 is CASSPGLAGGPSYNEQFF. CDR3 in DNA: TGTGCCAGCAGCCCGGGACTAGCGGGGGGGCCGTCCTACAATGAGCAGTTCTTC.

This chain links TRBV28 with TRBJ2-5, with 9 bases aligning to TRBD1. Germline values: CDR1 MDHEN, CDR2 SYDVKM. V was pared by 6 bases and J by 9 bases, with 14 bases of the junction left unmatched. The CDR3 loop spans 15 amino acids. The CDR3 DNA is TGTGCCAGCAGCCAGACAGGACAGGGGACTGGGGCCCAGTACTTC. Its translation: CASSQTGQGTGAQYF.

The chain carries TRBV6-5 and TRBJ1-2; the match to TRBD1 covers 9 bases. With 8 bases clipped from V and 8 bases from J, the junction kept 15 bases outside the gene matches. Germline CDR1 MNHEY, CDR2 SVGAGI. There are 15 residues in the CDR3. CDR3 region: CASRPLPGQGGGYTF. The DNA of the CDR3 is TGTGCCAGCCGTCCCCTTCCGGGACAGGGAGGCGGCTACACCTTC.

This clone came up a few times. The CDR3 region has the DNA TGTGCCAGCAGCATCCCCCCTCGGGGGAATAACTATGGCTACACCTTC. Translation gives CASSIPPRGNNYGYTF. This sequence joins TRBV7-2 and TRBJ1-2; D might be TRBD1 (5 bases). This CDR3 contains 16 residues. CDR1 SGHTA and CDR2 FQGNSA come from the germline V gene. V lost 5 bases and J 1 base, leaving 17 bases between the germline ends.

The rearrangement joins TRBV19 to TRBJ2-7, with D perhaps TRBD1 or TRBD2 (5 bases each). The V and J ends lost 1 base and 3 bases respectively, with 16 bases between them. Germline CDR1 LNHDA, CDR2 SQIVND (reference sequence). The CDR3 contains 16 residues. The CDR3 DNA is TGTGCCAGTAGTATAGCCGAGGGGCCTCTCCTCTACGAGCAGTACTTC. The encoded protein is CASSIAEGPLLYEQYF.

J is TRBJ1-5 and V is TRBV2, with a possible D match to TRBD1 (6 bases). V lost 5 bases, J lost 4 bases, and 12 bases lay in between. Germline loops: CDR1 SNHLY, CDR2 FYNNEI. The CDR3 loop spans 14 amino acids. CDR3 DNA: TGTGCCAGCAGTCCCGGACAGTTAAATCAGCCCCAGCATTTT. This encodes CASSPGQLNQPQHF.

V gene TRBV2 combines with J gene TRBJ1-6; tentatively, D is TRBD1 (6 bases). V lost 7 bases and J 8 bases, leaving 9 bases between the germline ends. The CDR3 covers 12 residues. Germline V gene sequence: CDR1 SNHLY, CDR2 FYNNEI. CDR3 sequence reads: CASTGADSPLHF. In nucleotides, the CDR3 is TGTGCCAGCACAGGGGCCGATTCACCCCTCCACTTT.

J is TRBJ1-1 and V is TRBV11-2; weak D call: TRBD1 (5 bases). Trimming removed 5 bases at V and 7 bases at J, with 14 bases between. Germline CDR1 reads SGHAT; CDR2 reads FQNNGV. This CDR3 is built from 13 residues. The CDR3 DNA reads TGTGCCAGCAGCCCCCTGGACAAAGTTGAAGCTTTCTTT. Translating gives CASSPLDKVEAFF.

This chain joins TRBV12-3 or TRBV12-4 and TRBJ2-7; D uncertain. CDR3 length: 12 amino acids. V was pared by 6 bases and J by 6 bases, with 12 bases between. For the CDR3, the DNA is TGTGCCAGCAGCCTGTCATTGGGCGAGCAGTACTTC. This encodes CASSLSLGEQYF.